This T cell receptor (beta chain) was found in a study of cytomegalovirus exposure and HLA in healthy donors. Note on this clone: Its cognate antigen is unknown.

The CDR3 has 12 residues. Germline CDR1 reads SGHKS; CDR2 reads YYEKEE (reference sequence). The V and J ends lost 4 bases and 4 bases respectively, with 8 bases between them. Study-wide points: Many donors shared some public TCRs, even though most TCR sequences were rare. Later analysis indicated greater clonal expansion among HLA-associated TCR beta chains than among equally common other chains. For cytomegalovirus status, the classifier reportedly gave diagnoses with high specificity and sensitivity.

A multiplex PCR was run with 60 Vbeta primers and 13 Jbeta primers. Measured with immunoSEQ multiplex PCR; TCRdb has only the in-frame clones, and not every one. The profile shows around 200,000 clones, approximately 80% of them singletons. The V gene is TRBV5-5, the J gene TRBJ2-5, with no clear D. This TCR derives from a woman in her forties or fifties in good health and CMV-seropositive. Sequenced input: PBMCs. Here the CDR3 reads CASSELVETQYF. The DNA for the CDR3 is TGTGCCAGCAGCGAGCTGGTAGAGACCCAGTACTTC.